This T cell receptor beta chain was sequenced in a study of blood T cell repertoires in COVID-19. About the study: Samples representing acute and convalescent COVID-19 were sourced from the United States, Italy and Spain.

The length of the CDR3 is 15 residues. The V and J ends lost 4 bases and 3 bases, in that order; junction bases with no gene match: 8. Germline CDR1 SGHAT, CDR2 FQNNGV. Assay: immunoSEQ multiplex PCR; the TCRdb copy retains only in-frame clones and omits some. Among over 200,000 clones listed, less than 90% were seen once. Sequenced sample: PBMCs or T cells enriched from blood (not recorded which). J is TRBJ2-5 and V is TRBV11-2; 7 bases agree with TRBD2. This receptor was identified in a woman in her fifties or sixties in a cohort exposed to, infected with or recovered from COVID-19 (not recorded which). Here the CDR3 DNA reads TGTGCCAGCAGCTCATGGGGCGGGGGAGAAGAGACCCAGTACTTC. This gives the protein CASSSWGGGEETQYF.